What follows are 19 T cell receptor beta chains derived from one specimen sequenced in a study of T cell clonality in common variable immunodeficiency. The study, taken as a whole, reports: Common variable immunodeficiency TCR beta sequences reportedly had fewer deletions and N-nucleotide insertions.

This table comes from immunoSEQ multiplex PCR, and its TCRdb copy is limited to in-frame clones, with some not included. This sample carries tens of thousands of clones, none of them present only once. No antigen has been identified for these receptors. The sample was peripheral blood mononuclear cells. Source of these receptors: a human donor with common variable immunodeficiency.

With respect to this clone: The CDR3 goes on 3 residues after the read ends, and that part is filled in from the germline J gene. The V and J genes are TRBV7-6 and TRBJ2-5; no clear D. With 0 bases removed from V and 4 bases from J, the gap between germline ends came to 21 bases. The CDR3 runs 18 residues. Germline CDR1 and CDR2: SGHVS and FNYEAQ. CDR3 sequence: CASSLAALGVGVGETQYF. The CDR3 bases that were read are TGTGCCAGCAGCTTAGCGGCCCTCGGTGTGGGCGTTGGAGAGACC.

This clone was seen only a few times. Read sequence stops 3 residues before the CDR3 end, and the germline J gene provides the missing end. The chain links TRBV18 to TRBJ1-1; no reliable D call. The CDR3 totals 17 residues. The germline gives CDR1 KGHSH, CDR2 LQKENI. With 0 bases removed from V and 0 bases from J, the gap between germline ends came to 14 bases. CDR3 in amino acids: CASSPPRTAAMNTEAFF. CDR3 DNA, as far as it was read: TGTGCCAGCTCACCACCGCGTACAGCCGCTATGAACACTGAA.

This clone was picked up many times. At one of its ends the junction is not consistent with the germline gene, which may arise from a read error. From the germline J gene comes the end of the CDR3, since the read stops 3 residues before it. The gene calls are TRBV18 and TRBJ2-2; 14 bases are shared with TRBD2. Germline CDR1 KGHSH, CDR2 LQKENI. CDR3 length: 17 amino acids. The CDR3 spells CASSSPGLAGVVGELFF. The CDR3 bases that were read are TGTGCCAGCTCATCACCGGGACTAGCGGGAGTCGTCGGGGAG.

There are a few counts of this clone. The CDR3 end lies 3 residues beyond the end of the read and is filled in from the germline J gene. This rearrangement joins TRBV6-4 to TRBJ2-1, with D uncertain. Germline V gives CDR1 MRHNA, CDR2 SNTAGT. The CDR3 is made up of 14 amino acids. The V end lost 5 bases, the J end lost 4 bases, and 12 bases lay between the germline ends. CDR3 loop: CASSLTSSYNEQFF. The covered CDR3 bases are TGTGCCAGCAGTCTGACATCCTCTTACAATGAG.

This clone turned up a few times. The read terminates 3 residues before the CDR3 end, so the remaining end is supplied by the germline J gene. This rearrangement joins TRBV2 to TRBJ1-1, with D possibly TRBD1 on 5 matching bases. V was cut by 5 bases and J by 1 base, with 8 bases left in between. This CDR3 spans 13 amino acids. Germline CDR1 and CDR2: SNHLY and FYNNEI. The part of the CDR3 DNA that was read is TGTGCCAGCAGTCAACAGGAGAACACTGAA. It specifies CASSQQENTE. The full CDR3 protein reads CASSQQENTEAFF. Full variable domain (rest looked up from reference TRBV2 and TRBJ1-1): EPEVTQTPSHQVTQMGQEVILRCVPISNHLYFYWYRQILGQKVEFLVSFYNNEISEKSEIFDDQFSVERPDGSNFTLKIRSTKLEDSAMYFCASSQQENTEAFFGQGTRLTVV.

Of note for this clone: The read is 3 residues too short to cover the CDR3 end, so that end is filled in from the germline J gene. The chain is built from TRBV11-2 and TRBJ2-7; 9 nucleotides line up with TRBD1. This CDR3 region has 14 residues. Trimming took 5 bases from V and 6 from J; bases not matched to a gene: 8. Germline-derived CDR1 and CDR2 are SGHAT and FQNNGV. The DNA read from the CDR3 is TGTGCCAGCAGCCGAGGGACAGGGCAGGGCGAG. This gives the protein CASSRGTGQGE. The entire CDR3 reads CASSRGTGQGEQYF.

This clone appeared many times. Read coverage stops 3 residues before the CDR3 terminus; the germline J gene supplies the remainder. The chain has TRBV5-1 and TRBJ2-5; 8 bases align to TRBD1. From germline, CDR1 is SGHRS and CDR2 YFSETQ. Trimming at V came to 2 bases and at J to 3 bases, leaving 3 bases not matched to a gene. This CDR3 comprises 14 residues. CDR3 residues: CASSFAGGEETQYF. The CDR3 bases that were read are TGCGCCAGCAGCTTCGCAGGGGGCGAAGAGACC.

This clone was found many times. Read data end 3 residues before the CDR3 end; the end is taken from the germline J gene. V and J are TRBV20-1 and TRBJ1-3; 8 nucleotides match TRBD1. The CDR3 is 15 amino acids. Trimming at V came to 3 bases and at J to 1 base, leaving 5 bases not matched to a gene. CDR1 is DFQATT, CDR2 SNEGSKA, per germline (reference sequence). Here the CDR3 reads CSARDRANSGNTIYF. The DNA read from the CDR3 is TGCAGTGCTAGGGACAGGGCCAATTCTGGAAACACC.

This clone was seen at least ten times. The read finishes 3 residues shy of the CDR3 end, and the germline J gene is used to complete it. V gene TRBV18 combines with J gene TRBJ1-4; 9 nucleotides line up with TRBD1. V dropped 3 bases and J dropped 7; count of bases not matched to a gene: 6. Germline V lookup: CDR1 KGHSH, CDR2 LQKENI. The CDR3 totals 15 residues. The CDR3 bases that were read are TGTGCCAGCTCACCCCCGGGACAGGGAGGTGAAAAA. It codes for CASSPPGQGGEK. The CDR3 in full is CASSPPGQGGEKLFF. The variable domain in full, with the rest retrieved from reference TRBV18 and TRBJ1-4, is NAGVMQNPRHLVRRRGQEARLRCSPMKGHSHVYWYRQLPEEGLKFMVYLQKENIIDESGMPKERFSAEFPKEGPSILRIQQVVRGDSAAYFCASSPPGQGGEKLFFGSGTQLSVL.

Worth noting for this clone: The CDR3 end falls 3 residues outside the read, so it is completed with the germline J gene. V is TRBV7-9 and J is TRBJ1-3; no clear D gene. This CDR3 is 14 amino acids long. With 2 bases removed from V and 2 bases from J, the gap between germline ends came to 7 bases. Germline CDR1 and CDR2: SEHNR and FQNEAQ (reference sequence). The sequenced CDR3 bases are TGTGCCAGCAGCTTAAGCGAAGCTGGAAACACC. Its translation: CASSLSEAGNT. From start to end, the CDR3 is CASSLSEAGNTIYF.

Regarding this clone: The read terminates 3 residues ahead of where the CDR3 ends, so the germline J gene completes it. The chain links TRBV2 to TRBJ2-7; D is perhaps TRBD2 (6 bases). V lost 4 bases and J lost 3, with 10 bases in between. The germline V gene has CDR1 SNHLY and CDR2 FYNNEI. The CDR3 extends over 13 amino acids. This CDR3 is CASSGGAVYEQYF. Partial CDR3 DNA: TGTGCCAGCAGTGGCGGGGCGGTCTACGAG.

This clone was seen ten or more times. One end of the junction does not line up with germline, which may come from a read error. Read coverage stops 3 residues before the CDR3 terminus; the germline J gene supplies the remainder. The chain links TRBV4-2 to TRBJ2-1; TRBD1 agrees at 10 bases. The CDR3 runs 16 residues. Per germline, CDR1 LGHNA and CDR2 YNFKEQ. CDR3 region: CASSQRGQGKYNEQFF. The sequenced CDR3 bases are TGCGCCAGCAGCCAGCGGGGACAGGGGAAATACAATGAG.

This clone was seen only a few times. The sequenced part of the CDR3 DNA is TGCAGCGTTGAAGATCCAGCGGCTAGCGTGACCTACAATGAG. It encodes CSVEDPAASVTYNE. The full-length CDR3 reads as CSVEDPAASVTYNEQFF. The chain recombines TRBV29-1 with TRBJ2-1; perhaps TRBD2 as D (6 bases). The read terminates 3 residues before the CDR3 end, so the remaining end is supplied by the germline J gene. The CDR3 loop spans 17 amino acids. Trimming shortened V by 0 bases and J by 2 bases, and 17 bases separated the two germline ends. In germline, CDR1 is SQVTM, CDR2 ANQGSEA.

This clone was counted only a few times. The sequenced fragment ends 3 residues before the CDR3 boundary, so the rest is inferred from the germline J gene. This chain connects TRBV6-1 to TRBJ2-7; TRBD2 agrees at 8 bases. Germline CDR1 and CDR2: MNHNS and SASEGT. J was trimmed by 2 bases and V by 2 bases; bases with no gene match: 5. This CDR3 region has 15 residues. This CDR3 reads CASSEISSGPYEQYF. The CDR3 bases that were read are TGTGCCAGCAGTGAAATCTCTAGCGGGCCCTACGAG.

This clone counts as medium-sized. The read ends 3 residues early relative to the CDR3; the germline J gene fills the gap. The chain employs TRBV7-3 and TRBJ2-7, with D tentatively TRBD2 (7 bases). Trimming left V 4 bases short and J 0 bases short, with 13 bases between. Germline CDR1 is SGHTA and CDR2 is FQGTGA. The CDR3 contains 15 residues. The part of the CDR3 DNA that was read is TGTGCCAGCAGCTGGGAAGGGGGGGACTCCTACGAG. This translates into CASSWEGGDSYE. The full CDR3 sequence reads CASSWEGGDSYEQYF.

In its sample, this clone was seen many times. The CDR3 extends 3 residues past the end of the read, so its final part is completed from the germline J gene. The chain couples TRBV28 to TRBJ2-7; 12 bases line up with TRBD2. V trimming: 5 bases; J trimming: 4 bases; junction bases outside the gene matches: 18. The V gene's germline CDR1 is MDHEN and CDR2 SYDVKM. CDR3 length equals 19 residues. The CDR3 DNA, read in part, is TGTGCCAGCAGTCTACTGCTAGCGGGAGGGCCTGGGCTGGGGTACGAG. Translation gives CASSLLLAGGPGLGYE. The whole CDR3 region reads CASSLLLAGGPGLGYEQYF. The entire variable domain, with the rest obtained from reference TRBV28 and TRBJ2-7, is as follows: DVKVTQSSRYLVKRTGEKVFLECVQDMDHENMFWYRQDPGLGLRLIYFSYDVKMKEKGDIPEGYSVSREKKERFSLILESASTNQTSMYLCASSLLLAGGPGLGYEQYFGPGTRLTVT.

This clone was observed at least ten times. The read falls 3 residues short of the CDR3 end, and the missing part is taken from the germline J gene. The rearrangement uses TRBV10-1 and TRBJ2-1; possibly TRBD2 for D (5 bases). This CDR3 is built from 13 residues. Trimming removed 3 bases from V and 8 bases from J, with 11 bases in between. The V gene's germline CDR1 is WNHNN and CDR2 SYGVQD (reference sequence). The DNA read from the CDR3 is TGCGCCAGCAGTGAACTAGTTGCTTATGAG. It is translated as CASSELVAYE. The whole CDR3 protein reads CASSELVAYEQFF.

In its sample, this clone was seen many times. The covered CDR3 bases are TGTGCCAGCAGTTTCGTAGCTACCCGAGAGACC. This sequence encodes CASSFVATRET. From start to end, the CDR3 is CASSFVATRETQYF. This chain links TRBV28 with TRBJ2-5, with D unclear. The read stops 3 residues short of the end of the CDR3; the missing end is completed from the germline J gene. The CDR3 is 14 amino acids. The V end was cut by 3 bases, the J end by 4 bases, with 12 bases between. CDR1 and CDR2 from the germline V gene are MDHEN and SYDVKM.

About this clone: The read halts 3 residues ahead of the CDR3 end, with the missing end drawn from the germline J gene. This sequence joins TRBV18 and TRBJ1-2; TRBD1 matches 11 bases. This CDR3 region has 19 residues. Trimming took 3 bases from V and 3 from J; bases not matched to a gene: 15. Germline loops: CDR1 KGHSH, CDR2 LQKENI. The covered CDR3 bases are TGTGCCAGCTCACCGATCGGGCCGACCGGGACAGGGGGGTACTATGGC. It yields the protein CASSPIGPTGTGGYYG. The complete CDR3 reads CASSPIGPTGTGGYYGYTF.